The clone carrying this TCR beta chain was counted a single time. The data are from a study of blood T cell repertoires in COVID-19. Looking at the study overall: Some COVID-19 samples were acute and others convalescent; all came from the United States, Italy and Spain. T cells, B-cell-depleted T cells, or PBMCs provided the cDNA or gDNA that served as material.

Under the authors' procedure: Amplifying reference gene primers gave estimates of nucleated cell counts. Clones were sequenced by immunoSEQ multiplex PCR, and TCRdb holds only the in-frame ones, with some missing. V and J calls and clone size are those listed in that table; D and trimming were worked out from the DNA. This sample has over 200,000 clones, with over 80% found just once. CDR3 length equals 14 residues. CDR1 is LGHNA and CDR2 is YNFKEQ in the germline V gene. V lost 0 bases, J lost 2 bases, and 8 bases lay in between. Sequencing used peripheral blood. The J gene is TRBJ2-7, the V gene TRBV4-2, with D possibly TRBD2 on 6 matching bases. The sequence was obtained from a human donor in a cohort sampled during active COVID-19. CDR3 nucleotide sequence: TGTGCCAGCAGCCAAGATCGGAGGGCCTACGAGCAGTACTTC. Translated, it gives CASSQDRRAYEQYF.